A selection of T cell receptor beta chains follows, all from one sample in a study of shared T cell receptors in the human thymus. Sequencing was performed with immunoSEQ multiplex PCR; in TCRdb, only in-frame clones are kept and a portion is missing. The sample has 630,000 or so clones, approximately 87% seen once; the top ten hold approximately 0.0097%. This same sample was also taken into another study, of human thymus T cells.

Sequenced input: thymocytes. These receptors were obtained from a boy younger than two with a congenital heart defect. The CDR3 runs from the conserved cysteine through the conserved F or W. D genes are given only for firm matches. Some rows have no size entry. The others give once, few or many, or a class for an expanded clone.

J gene	D gene	CDR3 length	clone size	V gene	CDR3 DNA	CDR3 protein
TRBJ1-2	TRBD1	12	NA	TRBV27	TGTGCCAGCAGTTCGACAGGGGGGGGCTACACCTTC	CASSSTGGGYTF
TRBJ2-5	NA	11	NA	TRBV21-1	TGTGCCCGCAGGACTGAAGAGACCCAGTACTTC	CARRTEETQYF
TRBJ2-1	TRBD2	18	NA	TRBV4-2	TGTGCCAGCAGCCAAGTTCGAGTAGCGGGGGGCCTTTACAATGAGCAGTTCTTC	CASSQVRVAGGLYNEQFF
TRBJ1-2	NA	14	NA	TRBV4-1	TGCGCCAGCAGCCAAGTGTCACAGAAAGATGGCTACACCTTC	CASSQVSQKDGYTF
TRBJ2-7	TRBD2	17	NA	TRBV28	TGTGCCAGCAGTCCCGGACTAGCGGGAAGTTATTTCTACGAGCAGTACTTC	CASSPGLAGSYFYEQYF
TRBJ1-2	NA	18	NA	TRBV4-3	TGCGCCAGCAGCCGATTTATTCAACAGGGAGTCGCTCGCTATGGCTACACCTTC	CASSRFIQQGVARYGYTF
TRBJ2-1	NA	19	NA	TRBV7-9	TGTGCCAGCAGCTTAGCGAGTAAAACAAGGAGAGCAACCTACAATGAGCAGTTCTTC	CASSLASKTRRATYNEQFF
TRBJ1-2	NA	14	NA	TRBV11-2	TGTGCCAGCAGCCCGATTACAGGGAACTATGGCTACACCTTC	CASSPITGNYGYTF
TRBJ1-1	NA	14	NA	TRBV29-1	TGCAGCGTTGGAGGGCCCCCCAGGAACACTGAAGCTTTCTTT	CSVGGPPRNTEAFF
TRBJ2-1	TRBD2	19	NA	TRBV5-6	TGTGCCAGCAGCTTGTCAAGTCCTAGCGGGGGTAGCTCCTACAATGAGCAGTTCTTC	CASSLSSPSGGSSYNEQFF
TRBJ2-7	TRBD1	17	NA	TRBV7-8	TGTGCCAGCAGCTTAGTATTTCTGGTCAGGGGGCCCTACGAGCAGTACTTC	CASSLVFLVRGPYEQYF
TRBJ2-5	NA	15	once	TRBV6-6	TGTGCCAGCAGTTTCACAGGGGGAGGGGTAGGGACCCAGTACTTC	CASSFTGGGVGTQYF
TRBJ1-2	NA	15	NA	TRBV25-1	TGTGCCAGCAGTGAATGGGCAGGCTCGGTCTATGGCTACACCTTC	CASSEWAGSVYGYTF
TRBJ1-1	TRBD1	15	NA	TRBV28	TGTGCCAGCAGTTTAAAGGGACAGGGAGGGACTGAAGCTTTCTTT	CASSLKGQGGTEAFF
TRBJ2-7	TRBD1	14	NA	TRBV5-1	TGCGCCAGCAGCTTGGAGCAGGGGGCGAACGAGCAGTACTTC	CASSLEQGANEQYF
TRBJ2-7	TRBD1	17	NA	TRBV7-8	TGTGCCAGCAGCTCACCCCGCGACAGGGTGGGCTCCTACGAGCAGTACTTC	CASSSPRDRVGSYEQYF
TRBJ2-7	TRBD1	14	NA	TRBV11-2	TGTGCCAGCAGCCCAGGACAGGGGGCGGGCGAGCAGTACTTC	CASSPGQGAGEQYF
TRBJ2-5	TRBD2	14	NA	TRBV6-1	TGTGCCAGCACAGACGGGACTACGAAAGAGACCCAGTACTTC	CASTDGTTKETQYF